Following are 15 T cell receptor beta chains from one sample sequenced in a study of spatial heterogeneity in lung cancer. TCRdb independently ran MiXCR on the 5' RACE reads; one entry per CDR3 protein. This table holds more than 80,000 distinct CDR3 sequences, 9.5% to 15% found once. Time point in this sample: sample taken at primary tumor resection. The sample was PBMCs, taken at surgery. The receptors were gathered from a male donor with early-stage non-small cell lung cancer.

A few counts support this clonotype. The chain joins TRBV3-1 to TRBJ2-5; D might be TRBD1 (5 bases). Trimming took off 4 bases at V and 7 bases at J, with 13 bases between the two ends. The CDR3 extends over 13 amino acids. Germline V gene data show CDR1 as LGHDT and CDR2 as YNNKEL (reference sequence). The CDR3 coding sequence is TGTGCCAGCAGCCCAAGAAGCGACAGGACCCAGTACTTC. Amino acid sequence: CASSPRSDRTQYF.

This clonotype was observed at least ten times. The chain employs TRBV7-9 and TRBJ2-5, with a weak D call TRBD2 (6 bases). The CDR3 is made up of 16 amino acids. Germline V gene data show CDR1 as SEHNR and CDR2 as FQNEAQ (reference sequence). Trimming left V 6 bases short and J 2 bases short, with 19 bases between. Here the CDR3 reads CASRLGLGGEQETQYF. In nucleotides, the CDR3 is TGTGCCAGCAGGCTCGGGTTGGGAGGAGAGCAAGAGACCCAGTACTTC.

This clonotype was found many times. V usage is TRBV28 and J usage is TRBJ2-7, with 7 bases identical to TRBD2. Losses at the gene ends were 6 bases for V and 6 bases for J; bases not matched to a gene: 8. This CDR3 spans 13 amino acids. The V gene's germline CDR1 is MDHEN and CDR2 SYDVKM. CDR3 protein: CASSNGGRPEQYF. CDR3 DNA: TGTGCCAGCAGCAACGGGGGGAGACCCGAGCAGTACTTC.

This clonotype showed up many times. V and J are TRBV28 and TRBJ2-4; D possibly matches TRBD1 or TRBD2 (6 bases each). The CDR3 totals 16 residues. The V end lost 1 base, the J end lost 3 bases, and 13 bases lay between the germline ends. CDR1 and CDR2 from the germline V gene are MDHEN and SYDVKM. CDR3 sequence reads: CASSLFGGLGKNIQYF. The CDR3 DNA follows: TGTGCCAGCAGTTTATTTGGGGGGCTAGGCAAAAACATTCAGTACTTC.

Only a few counts were recorded for this clonotype. V gene TRBV10-3 combines with J gene TRBJ1-5; tentative D call: TRBD1 (5 bases). The CDR3 covers 16 residues. Germline loops: CDR1 ENHRY, CDR2 SYGVKD. V dropped 6 bases and J dropped 2 bases, with 17 bases sitting between them. Here the CDR3 reads CAISEGSGVGNQPQHF. The CDR3 region has the DNA TGTGCCATCAGCGAGGGGTCGGGTGTAGGCAATCAGCCCCAGCATTTT.

This clonotype was detected ten times or more. The rearrangement uses TRBV7-9 and TRBJ1-3; a possible D gene is TRBD1 (5 bases). This CDR3 is 16 amino acids long. Trimming took 4 bases from V and 0 from J, leaving 13 bases between them. CDR1 is SEHNR, CDR2 FQNEAQ, per germline (reference sequence). The DNA for the CDR3 is TGTGCCAGCAGCTCCGCCGGGGCCTACTCTGGAAACACCATATATTTT. The encoded protein is CASSSAGAYSGNTIYF. Looking up the rest from reference TRBV7-9 and TRBJ1-3 gives the full variable domain: DTGVSQNPRHKITKRGQNVTFRCDPISEHNRLYWYRQTLGQGPEFLTYFQNEAQLEKSRLLSDRFSAERPKGSFSTLEIQRTEQGDSAMYLCASSSAGAYSGNTIYFGEGSWLTVV.

The sample holds many counts of this clonotype. CDR3 DNA: TGCAGCGTTGAAAAAGGCGGGACCAATGAGCAGTTCTTC. This translates into CSVEKGGTNEQFF. The chain is built from TRBV29-1 and TRBJ2-1; possible D gene TRBD2, 6 bases. The CDR3 covers 13 residues. V gave up 2 bases and J gave up 6 bases, with 11 bases separating them. Germline V gives CDR1 SQVTM, CDR2 ANQGSEA.

There are a few counts of this clonotype. The chain has TRBV9 and TRBJ2-3; TRBD2 matches 7 bases. Trimming removed 4 bases from V and 4 bases from J; junction bases left unmatched: 6. The germline CDR1 and CDR2 sequences are SGDLS and YYNGEE. The CDR3 has 14 residues. CDR3 residues: CASSPGGGADTQYF. DNA for the CDR3: TGTGCCAGCAGCCCCGGGGGAGGGGCAGATACGCAGTATTTT.

The chain is built from TRBV20-1 and TRBJ1-6, with D uncertain. Germline CDR1 reads DFQATT; CDR2 reads SNEGSKA (reference sequence). The CDR3 totals 15 residues. Trimming removed 3 bases at V and 7 bases at J, with 16 bases between. The CDR3 nucleotides are TGCAGTGCTAGCTTCGGTATAATCCCGAATTCACCCCTCCACTTT. This codes for CSASFGIIPNSPLHF.

The chain combines TRBV24-1 with TRBJ2-2; weak D call: TRBD1 (6 bases). CDR1 is KGHDR and CDR2 is SFDVKD in the germline V gene. The CDR3 is 15 amino acids. Trimming took 3 bases from V and 4 from J, leaving 11 bases between them. The CDR3 region has the DNA TGTGCCACCAGTGATACCGGGACAATCACCGGGGAGCTGTTTTTT. This codes for CATSDTGTITGELFF.

V is TRBV18 and J is TRBJ2-3; no clear D gene. V was pared by 2 bases and J by 5 bases, with 5 bases between. The CDR3 is made up of 12 amino acids. The germline CDR1 and CDR2 sequences are KGHSH and LQKENI. The CDR3 loop reads CASSPVGDTQYF. Written as DNA, the CDR3 is TGTGCCAGCTCACCAGTTGGAGATACGCAGTATTTT. The variable domain in full, completed from reference TRBV18 and TRBJ2-3, reads NAGVMQNPRHLVRRRGQEARLRCSPMKGHSHVYWYRQLPEEGLKFMVYLQKENIIDESGMPKERFSAEFPKEGPSILRIQQVVRGDSAAYFCASSPVGDTQYFGPGTRLTVL.

The chain employs TRBV27 and TRBJ2-5, with TRBD2 as a possible D gene (6 bases). Germline-derived CDR1 and CDR2 are MNHEY and SMNVEV (reference sequence). The CDR3 length is 16 residues. V was pared by 5 bases and J by 6 bases, with 22 bases between. CDR3 coding DNA: TGTGCCAGCAGTCCGACCCCGACTAGACCACACCAGACCCAGTACTTC. Its protein is CASSPTPTRPHQTQYF.

V and J are TRBV4-3 and TRBJ1-1; TRBD1 might be the D (5 bases). The CDR3 totals 14 residues. From germline, CDR1 is LGHNA and CDR2 YSLEER. V gave up 8 bases and J gave up 0 bases, with 13 bases separating them. Written as DNA, the CDR3 is TGCGCCAGCGGGGGGGGAGGCCTGAACACTGAAGCTTTCTTT. It yields the protein CASGGGGLNTEAFF.

This clonotype was recorded a few times. The rearrangement joins TRBV6-5 to TRBJ1-2; 7 bases match TRBD1. The CDR3 has 13 amino acids. V shed 4 bases and J 4 bases; nucleotides not matched to a gene: 3. In germline, CDR1 is MNHEY, CDR2 SVGAGI. CDR3 protein: CASSSDRAYGYTF. For the CDR3, the DNA is TGTGCCAGCAGTTCCGACAGGGCCTATGGCTACACCTTC.

This clonotype was picked up one time. The chain carries TRBV12-3 or TRBV12-4 and TRBJ2-7; no clear D. The CDR3 covers 12 residues. The V gene lost 6 bases and the J gene lost 6 bases, with 12 bases spanning the gap. CDR3: CASSSLRGEQYF. The CDR3 bases are TGTGCCAGCAGCAGCCTGAGAGGCGAGCAGTACTTC.